The 6 T cell receptor beta chains below all came from one sample that was sequenced in a study of blood T cell repertoires in COVID-19. Profiled with immunoSEQ multiplex PCR; TCRdb holds only in-frame clones, not every one. The data contain about 190,000 clones, roughly three quarters of them seen just once; the ten biggest clones take up approximately 12%. The sequenced sample consisted of peripheral blood. Every receptor here comes from a woman aged 80 or over with COVID-19, enrolled during active disease.

This clone was seen a few times. The chain is built from TRBV7-9 and TRBJ2-2, with unresolved D. V was shortened by 5 bases and J by 2 bases, with 3 bases between the two germline ends. CDR3 size: 12 residues. The germline V gene has CDR1 SEHNR and CDR2 FQNEAQ (reference sequence). The CDR3 sequence is CASSLNTGELFF. The CDR3 DNA reads TGTGCCAGCAGCCTAAACACCGGGGAGCTGTTTTTT. The full variable domain, with the rest looked up from reference TRBV7-9 and TRBJ2-2, is DTGVSQNPRHKITKRGQNVTFRCDPISEHNRLYWYRQTLGQGPEFLTYFQNEAQLEKSRLLSDRFSAERPKGSFSTLEIQRTEQGDSAMYLCASSLNTGELFFGEGSRLTVL.

Only one count was recorded for this clone. This chain connects TRBV18 to TRBJ1-3; a possible D gene is TRBD1 (5 bases). The CDR3 sequence is 14 residues long. Between the trimmed V and J ends, which lost 6 bases and 0 bases, there was a span of 9 bases. CDR1 and CDR2 from the germline V gene are KGHSH and LQKENI. CDR3 in amino acids: CASSRDASGNTIYF. The CDR3 bases are TGTGCCAGCTCGCGGGACGCCTCTGGAAACACCATATATTTT.

The V call is TRBV30, the J call TRBJ1-1, with 7 bases identical to TRBD1. With V trimmed by 5 bases and J by 3 bases, 6 bases remained unmatched. From germline, CDR1 is GTSNPN and CDR2 SVGIG (reference sequence). This CDR3 contains 13 residues. This CDR3 is CAWSGQPHTEAFF. The CDR3 DNA is TGTGCCTGGTCGGGACAGCCCCACACTGAAGCTTTCTTT.

The J gene is TRBJ2-3, the V gene TRBV2; the match to TRBD2 covers 13 bases. The CDR3 has 15 residues. The V gene end was trimmed by 8 bases and the J gene end by 2 bases; junction bases not matched to a gene: 4. Germline CDR1 and CDR2: SNHLY and FYNNEI. This chain's CDR3 is CASGTSGKDTDTQYF. The CDR3 nucleotides read TGTGCCAGCGGGACTAGCGGGAAGGACACAGATACGCAGTATTTT.

V and J are TRBV6-5 and TRBJ2-2; 7 bases match TRBD1. This CDR3 region has 14 residues. Germline V lookup: CDR1 MNHEY, CDR2 SVGAGI. Germline trimming cut 6 bases from V and 7 bases from J; bases unmatched to any gene: 8. CDR3 amino acids: CASRIRTGRGELFF. CDR3 nucleotide sequence: TGTGCCAGCAGAATCAGGACAGGCCGCGGGGAGCTGTTTTTT.

This clone came up a few times. The chain has TRBV5-5 and TRBJ2-3, with D possibly being TRBD1 (6 bases). Looked up from germline, CDR1 is SGHKS and CDR2 is YYEKEE (reference sequence). The CDR3 runs to 15 residues. Trimming removed 2 bases at V and 1 base at J, with 11 bases between. The CDR3, as DNA: TGTGCCAGCAGCTTCACAGGGAAACGCACAGATACGCAGTATTTT. Protein product: CASSFTGKRTDTQYF.